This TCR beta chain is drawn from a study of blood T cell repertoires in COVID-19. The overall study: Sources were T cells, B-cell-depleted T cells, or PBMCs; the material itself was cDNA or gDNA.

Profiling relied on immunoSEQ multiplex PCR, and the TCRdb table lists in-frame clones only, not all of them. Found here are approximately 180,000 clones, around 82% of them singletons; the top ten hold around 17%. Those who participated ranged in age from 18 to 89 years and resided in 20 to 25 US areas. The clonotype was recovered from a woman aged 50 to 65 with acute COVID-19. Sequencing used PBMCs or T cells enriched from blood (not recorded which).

For the CDR3, the DNA is TGTGCCAGCAGCAAAGCGCCCTCAGGGGGGTACCAAGAGACCCAGTACTTC. This encodes CASSKAPSGGYQETQYF. The rearrangement joins TRBV21-1 to TRBJ2-5; no check of the table's D call, TRBD1, against the DNA was made. TRBV21-1 is described as a pseudogene. The CDR3 runs 17 residues.